The rows below give T cell receptor beta chains drawn from one sample of a study of T cells of healthy individuals. TCRdb ran MiXCR on the 5' RACE reads and lists one entry per CDR3 protein. The sample includes about 96,000 distinct CDR3 sequences, 17% seen only once; the top ten take approximately 6%. The receptors originated from a human donor in good health. The CDR3 runs from the conserved cysteine through the conserved F or W. Fields, in order: D gene, clone size, J gene, V gene, CDR3 protein, CDR3 DNA. A D gene is named only where the DNA matches it firmly. Only part of the rows carry a size: once, few, many, or a class if the clone is expanded.

TRBD2 NA TRBJ2-7 TRBV20-1 CSARGGGPYEQYF TGCAGTGCGAGAGGCGGGGGGCCCTACGAGCAGTACTTC
NA NA TRBJ2-5 TRBV7-6 CASETGTEETQYF TGTGCCAGCGAAACCGGGACGGAAGAGACCCAGTACTTC
NA many TRBJ1-6 TRBV28 CASSTPGLTYNSPLHF TGTGCCAGCAGCACCCCTGGACTGACCTATAATTCACCCCTCCACTTT
NA NA TRBJ2-5 TRBV29-1 CSVLTGMKTQYF TGCAGCGTACTGACAGGCATGAAGACCCAGTACTTC
NA few TRBJ1-2 TRBV29-1 CSVNTGKTMRYTF TGCAGCGTCAACACGGGAAAAACTATGCGCTACACCTTC
NA NA TRBJ1-1 TRBV6-2/TRBV6-3 CASTLDTGTEAFF TGTGCCAGCACTTTGGACACCGGCACTGAAGCTTTCTTT
NA few TRBJ2-5 TRBV28 CASSSTVETQYF TGTGCCAGCAGTTCCACGGTGGAGACCCAGTACTTC
TRBD2 few TRBJ2-3 TRBV4-1 CASSLGYGTSTQYF TGCGCCAGCAGCCTAGGATACGGGACTAGCACTCAGTATTTT
NA many TRBJ2-5 TRBV7-9 CASSQDQETQYF TGTGCCAGCAGCCAGGACCAAGAGACCCAGTACTTC
NA few TRBJ1-3 TRBV25-1 CASRGAGNTIYF TGTGCCAGCAGAGGGGCTGGAAACACCATATATTTT
NA NA TRBJ1-3 TRBV4-3 CASSQEEESTGNTIYF TGCGCCAGCAGCCAAGAAGAAGAATCCACTGGAAACACCATATATTTT
TRBD1 many TRBJ2-1 TRBV20-1 CSASPLPGQGPYNEQFF TGCAGTGCTAGTCCTCTCCCGGGACAGGGTCCCTACAATGAGCAGTTCTTC
TRBD2 many TRBJ2-7 TRBV20-1 CSATSGLALSYEQYF TGCAGTGCTACTTCGGGACTAGCGTTATCCTACGAGCAGTACTTC
TRBD1 many TRBJ1-1 TRBV15 CATSPRQGGHTEAFF TGTGCCACCAGCCCTCGACAGGGAGGACACACTGAAGCTTTCTTT
NA few TRBJ1-2 TRBV7-9 CASSLPGQGRSGYTF TGTGCCAGCAGCTTACCTGGGCAGGGGAGAAGTGGCTACACCTTC
TRBD1 NA TRBJ2-5 TRBV5-1 CASSPVGATGGETQYF TGCGCCAGCAGCCCGGTTGGGGCGACAGGGGGAGAGACCCAGTACTTC
NA few TRBJ2-1 TRBV20-1 CSARDTGGRRNEQFF TGCAGTGCTAGAGATACGGGGGGCAGACGAAATGAGCAGTTCTTC
NA many TRBJ2-5 TRBV10-3 CAISGTASLEETQYF TGTGCCATCAGTGGTACCGCTAGCTTGGAGGAGACCCAGTACTTC
NA NA TRBJ2-7 TRBV4-3 CASSPGREPYEQYF TGCGCCAGCAGCCCGGGACGGGAACCCTACGAGCAGTACTTC
TRBD2 few TRBJ2-1 TRBV4-1 CASSQGGRPGGWVYEQFF TGCGCCAGCAGCCAAGGTGGACGACCGGGGGGGTGGGTTTATGAGCAGTTCTTC
TRBD1 NA TRBJ2-3 TRBV6-6 CASRPRVLTGTDTQYF TGTGCCAGCAGACCCAGGGTCCTGACAGGGACAGATACGCAGTATTTT
NA few TRBJ2-5 TRBV20-1 CSASPNRETQYF TGCAGTGCTAGCCCGAACAGAGAGACCCAGTACTTC
TRBD1 NA TRBJ1-5 TRBV4-1 CASSRGTDQPQHF TGCGCCAGCAGCCGGGGGACAGATCAGCCCCAGCATTTT
NA few TRBJ2-5 TRBV28 CASSQPGTQTQYF TGTGCCAGCAGTCAACCCGGGACCCAGACCCAGTACTTC
NA few TRBJ2-7 TRBV11-2 CASSKLRREVYEQYF TGTGCCAGCAGCAAGCTCCGTCGTGAGGTGTACGAGCAGTACTTC
NA NA TRBJ1-5 TRBV28 CASSLLDQPQHF TGTGCCAGCAGTTTATTGGATCAGCCCCAGCATTTT
TRBD2 NA TRBJ2-7 TRBV5-1 CASSERGREQYF TGCGCCAGCAGCGAGCGGGGCCGCGAGCAGTACTTC
NA few TRBJ1-2 TRBV20-1 CSARESGLYGYTF TGCAGTGCTAGAGAGTCAGGACTTTATGGCTACACCTTC
TRBD1 many TRBJ2-1 TRBV6-2/TRBV6-3 CASTQGTGGNWQFF TGTGCCAGCACCCAGGGGACAGGGGGGAATTGGCAGTTCTTC
NA few TRBJ2-3 TRBV14 CASSQGYGSDTQYF TGTGCCAGCAGCCAAGGCTATGGGTCAGATACGCAGTATTTT
NA few TRBJ2-1 TRBV7-9 CASSSWTFLDYNEQFF TGTGCCAGCAGCTCTTGGACTTTCCTTGATTACAATGAGCAGTTCTTC
NA many TRBJ2-1 TRBV14 CASSQDGAVDEQFF TGTGCCAGCAGCCAAGATGGGGCAGTCGATGAGCAGTTCTTC
TRBD2 NA TRBJ2-5 TRBV12-3/TRBV12-4 CASSWGLAGGLRETQYF TGTGCCAGCAGCTGGGGACTAGCGGGGGGGCTTCGAGAGACCCAGTACTTC
NA many TRBJ1-5 TRBV6-2/TRBV6-3 CASSYYQRQPQHF TGTGCCAGCAGTTACTATCAGAGGCAGCCCCAGCATTTT
NA NA TRBJ2-5 TRBV18 CASSVGPQAETQYF TGTGCCAGCTCAGTCGGGCCCCAGGCCGAGACCCAGTACTTC
TRBD1 many TRBJ1-1 TRBV14 CASSLRTGMNTEAFF TGTGCCAGCAGCCTAAGGACAGGAATGAACACTGAAGCTTTCTTT
NA NA TRBJ1-1 TRBV7-3 CASSWTSSTEAFF TGTGCCAGCAGCTGGACCTCTAGCACTGAAGCTTTCTTT
NA NA TRBJ1-1 TRBV6-5 CASSSVAGNTEAFF TGTGCCAGCAGTTCCGTGGCGGGGAACACTGAAGCTTTCTTT
NA NA TRBJ2-3 TRBV9 CASSVGSGGTQYF TGTGCCAGCAGCGTAGGGTCGGGCGGTACGCAGTATTTT
NA NA TRBJ2-7 TRBV5-6 CASSLEGFSYEQYF TGTGCCAGCAGCTTAGAAGGTTTCTCCTACGAGCAGTACTTC
NA many TRBJ1-2 TRBV27 CASSLTANNYGYTF TGTGCCAGCAGTTTAACTGCCAATAACTATGGCTACACCTTC
TRBD1 NA TRBJ1-1 TRBV12-3/TRBV12-4 CASRGHGTANTEAFF TGTGCCAGCAGGGGACACGGGACAGCGAACACTGAAGCTTTCTTT
TRBD2 few TRBJ2-1 TRBV2 CASSLSGGVSYNEQFF TGTGCCAGCAGCCTTAGCGGGGGGGTCTCCTACAATGAGCAGTTCTTC
NA NA TRBJ1-3 TRBV6-6 CASTGHTDRSGNTIYF TGTGCCAGCACTGGGCACACGGATCGCTCTGGAAACACCATATATTTT
NA few TRBJ2-5 TRBV20-1 CSAPKTDRPRETQYF TGCAGTGCTCCTAAGACCGACAGGCCTAGGGAGACCCAGTACTTC
TRBD2 few TRBJ2-5 TRBV7-2 CASSPGGGDQETQYF TGTGCCAGCAGCCCGGGGGGGGGAGACCAAGAGACCCAGTACTTC
TRBD1 many TRBJ1-1 TRBV6-2/TRBV6-3 CASSYSDRGAFF TGTGCCAGCAGTTACTCGGACAGGGGAGCTTTCTTT
TRBD1 many TRBJ1-2 TRBV14 CASSQDSGTGRRYGYTF TGTGCCAGCAGCCAAGATAGCGGGACAGGGAGGAGATATGGCTACACCTTC
NA few TRBJ1-4 TRBV20-1 CSAGQGGATNEKLFF TGCAGTGCTGGTCAGGGAGGTGCAACTAATGAAAAACTGTTTTTT
NA NA TRBJ2-5 TRBV7-6 CASSHVEGRETQYF TGTGCCAGCAGCCATGTAGAGGGGAGGGAGACCCAGTACTTC
NA NA TRBJ1-1 TRBV6-1 CASSGVYGAFF TGTGCCAGCAGTGGGGTGTACGGAGCTTTCTTT
TRBD1 NA TRBJ2-3 TRBV27 CASSQQGLGTDTQYF TGTGCCAGCAGTCAACAGGGGTTGGGCACAGATACGCAGTATTTT
NA many TRBJ1-1 TRBV5-1 CASSVHLGPNTEAFF TGCGCCAGCAGCGTCCACCTCGGGCCGAACACTGAAGCTTTCTTT
NA few TRBJ1-1 TRBV29-1 CSVENQHQSTEAFF TGCAGCGTTGAAAACCAGCACCAGTCAACTGAAGCTTTCTTT